This TCR beta chain was sequenced for a study of T cells in Graves' hyperthyroidism and ophthalmopathy. Regarding this clonotype: At one end, the junction sequence differs from germline, possibly due to a read error.

Regions amplified from RNA transcripts were the TCR beta CDR3 regions. When the TCR CDR3 underwent first-round RT-PCR, the HTBI primer set was used. TCRdb re-analysed the multiplex PCR reads in MiXCR, keeping a single row per CDR3 protein. The table shows 700,000 to 850,000 distinct CDR3 sequences, with 30% to 40% occurring only once. Sequenced: blood. This clonotype was obtained from a woman in her thirties or forties with Graves' hyperthyroidism.

The CDR3 DNA follows: TGTGCCAGTAGGCTGACAGGTTTGAACGCTGAAGCTTTCTTT. Amino acid sequence: CASRLTGLNAEAFF. This sequence joins TRBV19 and TRBJ1-1, with D perhaps TRBD1 (6 bases). CDR3 length equals 14 residues. The V gene's germline CDR1 is LNHDA and CDR2 SQIVND (reference sequence).